A selection of T cell receptor beta chains follows, all from one sample in a study of blood T cell repertoires in COVID-19. Profiled with immunoSEQ multiplex PCR; TCRdb holds only in-frame clones, not every one. Of 240,000 or so clones in the sample, 75% to 90% are singletons; the top ten hold just over 3%. The sequenced sample was peripheral blood. These receptors all stem from a woman in her thirties who had recovered from COVID-19. CDR3s include the opening cysteine and the closing phenylalanine or tryptophan. A D gene is named only where the DNA matches it firmly. Size is stated for part of the rows, as once, few or many counts, or as a class when the clone is expanded.

TGCGCCAGCAGCCGCTATGTAGCGGGGGGTGGCATAAATGAGCAGTTCTTC | CASSRYVAGGGINEQFF | TRBD2 | TRBJ2-1 | NA | TRBV4-3
TGCGCCAGCAGCCAAGGGGGGGGTGACTATGGCTACACCTTC | CASSQGGGDYGYTF | NA | TRBJ1-2 | NA | TRBV4-1
TGTGCCTGGAGTGTCCAACTCGAGTACGAGCAGTACTTC | CAWSVQLEYEQYF | NA | TRBJ2-7 | once | TRBV30
TGTGCCAGCAGTTTACAGGGCTCCTACAATGAGCAGTTCTTC | CASSLQGSYNEQFF | NA | TRBJ2-1 | NA | TRBV27
TGTGCCAGCAGCCAAGGGACTACTAGCACAGATACGCAGTATTTT | CASSQGTTSTDTQYF | NA | TRBJ2-3 | NA | TRBV3-1/TRBV3-2
TGTGCCAGCAGTCCTCGACAGCTCTATGGCTACACCTTC | CASSPRQLYGYTF | NA | TRBJ1-2 | NA | TRBV27
TGTGCCAGCAGCACAAATACAGGGGGCAACTATGGCTACACCTTC | CASSTNTGGNYGYTF | TRBD1 | TRBJ1-2 | NA | TRBV7-2
TGCAGCGTTGAAGAGCCGGTCTCTGGAAACACCATATATTTT | CSVEEPVSGNTIYF | NA | TRBJ1-3 | NA | TRBV29-1
TGCGCCAGCAGCCAAGCTTTGGCAGGGGAGAACACTGAAGCTTTCTTT | CASSQALAGENTEAFF | NA | TRBJ1-1 | NA | TRBV4-3
TGTGCCAGCATTTCAACTGGAGGAACCGGGGAGCTGTTTTTT | CASISTGGTGELFF | NA | TRBJ2-2 | NA | TRBV6-6
TGTGCCAGCAGTCCCCGGACAGTCTATGGCTACACCTTC | CASSPRTVYGYTF | NA | TRBJ1-2 | NA | TRBV7-9
TGTGCCACCAGCAGACGTCAGGACACTGAAGCTTTCTTT | CATSRRQDTEAFF | NA | TRBJ1-1 | few | TRBV15
TGCGCCAGCAGCCAGGACAGGGGGGGCGAAAAACTGTTTTTT | CASSQDRGGEKLFF | TRBD1 | TRBJ1-4 | NA | TRBV5-1
TGTGCCAGCAGCTTCGGGACAGGGGGCAATCAGCCCCAGCATTTT | CASSFGTGGNQPQHF | TRBD1 | TRBJ1-5 | medium-sized | TRBV5-6
TGTGCCAGCAGCTTATTGAGAGGCTCCTATAATTCACCCCTCCACTTT | CASSLLRGSYNSPLHF | NA | TRBJ1-6 | NA | TRBV7-9
TGTGCCAGCAGCCCGACCCCCGGCGGCTCTGGAAACACCATATATTTT | CASSPTPGGSGNTIYF | NA | TRBJ1-3 | NA | TRBV7-2
TGTGCCAGCAGTGAACTAAGGACAGATTCTGAAGCTTTCTTT | CASSELRTDSEAFF | NA | TRBJ1-1 | NA | TRBV2
TGTGCCAGCAGCCAGAGCGGGGGTAGCGCAGATACGCAGTATTTT | CASSQSGGSADTQYF | TRBD2 | TRBJ2-3 | NA | TRBV7-8
TGTGCCAGCTCACCAGCCCGGGGGGGCCTCTACAATGAGCAGTTCTTC | CASSPARGGLYNEQFF | TRBD2 | TRBJ2-1 | once | TRBV18
TGTGCCAGCAGTGAACAGGGTACCCTCTCCTACGAGCAGTACTTC | CASSEQGTLSYEQYF | NA | TRBJ2-7 | NA | TRBV2
TGTGCCAGCAGCCTTAACACGAACACCGGGGAGCTGTTTTTT | CASSLNTNTGELFF | NA | TRBJ2-2 | few | TRBV7-3
TGTGCCAGCAGTCACGTGACCGACTTGGACAAAAACATTCAGTACTTC | CASSHVTDLDKNIQYF | NA | TRBJ2-4 | NA | TRBV6-2/TRBV6-3
TGTGCCAGCTGCCGGGACGGGGGGCAAGAGACCCAGTACTTC | CASCRDGGQETQYF | TRBD2 | TRBJ2-5 | NA | TRBV6-6
TGTGCCAGCTCACCTCAGGGGGCCGGTACGTCCTACGAGCAGTACTTC | CASSPQGAGTSYEQYF | TRBD1 | TRBJ2-7 | NA | TRBV18
TGTGCCAGCAGCGCCGGTGAAGGGGGCGGCTCCGAGTCTTTCTTT | CASSAGEGGGSESFF | TRBD1 | TRBJ1-1 | few | TRBV9
TGTGCCAGCAGTTTTAAGGCGGGACAGGAGACTTACAATGAGCAGTTCTTC | CASSFKAGQETYNEQFF | TRBD1 | TRBJ2-1 | NA | TRBV27
TGTGCCAGCAGCCACTTGACAGGGGGTGGCTACACCTTC | CASSHLTGGGYTF | TRBD1 | TRBJ1-2 | few | TRBV3-1/TRBV3-2
TGTGCCAGCAGCTTGGGCGGGGCAGCGACCAACACTAACTATGGCTACACCTTC | CASSLGGAATNTNYGYTF | NA | TRBJ1-2 | NA | TRBV5-4
TGTGCCAGCAGCGTAGCCCCCCTAGCGGGGAACAATGAGCAGTTCTTC | CASSVAPLAGNNEQFF | TRBD2 | TRBJ2-1 | few | TRBV9
TGCGCCAGCAGCTTGGAGAATAGCGGGGGGAGTAGAAAGACCCAGTACTTC | CASSLENSGGSRKTQYF | TRBD2 | TRBJ2-5 | NA | TRBV5-1
TGTGCCAGCAGCTTAGGGACTAGTGAGACCGGGGAGCTGTTTTTT | CASSLGTSETGELFF | TRBD2 | TRBJ2-2 | NA | TRBV11-2
TGTGCCAGCAGCCAACAAGCCGGGGTCGAAGCTTTCTTT | CASSQQAGVEAFF | NA | TRBJ1-1 | many | TRBV4-2
TGTGCCAGCAGCGTTAGCGGAACCTTAAATGAGCAGTTCTTC | CASSVSGTLNEQFF | NA | TRBJ2-1 | NA | TRBV9
TGTGCCAGCAGCTTGGGTAATAACTACGAGCAGTACTTC | CASSLGNNYEQYF | NA | TRBJ2-7 | NA | TRBV5-4
TGTGCCAGCAGTGAAGCGAGGGGAGGGTTTAGCAATCAGCCCCAGCATTTT | CASSEARGGFSNQPQHF | NA | TRBJ1-5 | NA | TRBV6-1
TGTGCCAGCAGGGGGACAGGGGGCACTGAAGCTTTCTTT | CASRGTGGTEAFF | TRBD1 | TRBJ1-1 | once | TRBV7-2
TGTGCCAGCAGTGTCACTAGCCTGAGCACAGATACGCAGTATTTT | CASSVTSLSTDTQYF | NA | TRBJ2-3 | NA | TRBV2